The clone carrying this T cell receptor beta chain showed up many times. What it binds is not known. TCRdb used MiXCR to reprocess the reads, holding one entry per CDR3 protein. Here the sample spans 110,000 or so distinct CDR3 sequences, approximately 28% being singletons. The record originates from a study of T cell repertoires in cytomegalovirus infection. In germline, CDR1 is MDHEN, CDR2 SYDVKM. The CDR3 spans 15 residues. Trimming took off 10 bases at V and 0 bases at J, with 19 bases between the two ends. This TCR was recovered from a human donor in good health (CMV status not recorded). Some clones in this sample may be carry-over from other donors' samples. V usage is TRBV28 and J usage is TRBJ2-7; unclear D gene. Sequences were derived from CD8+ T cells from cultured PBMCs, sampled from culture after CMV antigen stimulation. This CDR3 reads CATRRSVVASYEQYF. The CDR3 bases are TGTGCCACCCGCCGTTCTGTGGTAGCCTCCTACGAGCAGTACTTC. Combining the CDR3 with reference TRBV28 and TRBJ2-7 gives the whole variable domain DVKVTQSSRYLVKRTGEKVFLECVQDMDHENMFWYRQDPGLGLRLIYFSYDVKMKEKGDIPEGYSVSREKKERFSLILESASTNQTSMYLCATRRSVVASYEQYFGPGTRLTVT.